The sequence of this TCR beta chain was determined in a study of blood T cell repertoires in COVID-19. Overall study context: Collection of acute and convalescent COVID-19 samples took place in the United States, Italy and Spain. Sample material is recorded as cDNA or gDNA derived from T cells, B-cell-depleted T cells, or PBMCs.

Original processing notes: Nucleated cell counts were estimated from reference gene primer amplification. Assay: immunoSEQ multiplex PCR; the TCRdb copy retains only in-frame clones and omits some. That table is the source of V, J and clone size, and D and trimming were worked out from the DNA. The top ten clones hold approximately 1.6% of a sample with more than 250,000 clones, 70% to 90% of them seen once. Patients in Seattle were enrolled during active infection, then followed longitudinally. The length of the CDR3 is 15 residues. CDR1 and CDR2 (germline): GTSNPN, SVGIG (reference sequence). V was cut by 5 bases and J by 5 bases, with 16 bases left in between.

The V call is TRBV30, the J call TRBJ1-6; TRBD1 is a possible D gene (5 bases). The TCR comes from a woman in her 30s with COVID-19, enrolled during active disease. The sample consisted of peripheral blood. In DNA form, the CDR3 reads TGTGCCTGGCAGCAGGGCGGACGGAATAATTCACCCCTCCACTTT. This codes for CAWQQGGRNNSPLHF.